This is a list of T cell receptor beta chains from one sample in a study of blood T cell repertoires in COVID-19. Clones were sequenced by immunoSEQ multiplex PCR, and TCRdb holds only the in-frame ones, with some missing. The table lists about 140,000 clones, roughly 90% of them singletons. Specimen: peripheral blood. The receptors derive from a human donor in a cohort sampled during active COVID-19. Both conserved end residues are part of each CDR3. The D gene is left open where the match is weak. Expanded clones are given a class, and other clones once, few, many or no size at all.

length	size	D	V	J	CDR3	DNA
15	.	.	TRBV5-1	TRBJ1-2	CASSLDRADVYGYTF	TGCGCCAGCAGCTTGGACAGGGCCGATGTCTATGGCTACACCTTC
14	.	TRBD1	TRBV6-6	TRBJ2-3	CASTGTGPTDTQYF	TGTGCCAGCACCGGGACAGGGCCCACAGATACGCAGTATTTT
16	.	.	TRBV5-1	TRBJ1-6	CASRTTQGSWDSPLHF	TGCGCCAGCAGAACAACCCAGGGGAGTTGGGATTCACCCCTCCACTTT
17	.	TRBD2	TRBV5-1	TRBJ2-3	CASSFGTNQFDTDTQYF	TGCGCCAGCAGCTTCGGGACTAACCAGTTCGACACAGATACGCAGTATTTT
13	.	TRBD2	TRBV6-5	TRBJ2-3	CASSSGASDTQYF	TGTGCCAGCTCTAGCGGGGCCTCAGATACGCAGTATTTT
14	once	TRBD1	TRBV3-1/TRBV3-2	TRBJ2-3	CASSPGQGADTQYF	TGTGCCAGCAGCCCCGGACAGGGGGCAGATACGCAGTATTTT
15	.	TRBD1	TRBV5-1	TRBJ1-4	CASSFNRGRDEKLFF	TGCGCCAGCAGCTTTAACAGGGGGCGAGATGAAAAACTGTTTTTT
16	.	.	TRBV30	TRBJ1-1	CAWSSYRTGEGTEAFF	TGTGCCTGGAGCTCGTACAGAACGGGGGAGGGCACTGAAGCTTTCTTT
15	.	TRBD1	TRBV5-1	TRBJ1-2	CASSRTGEGNYGYTF	TGCGCCAGCAGCCGGACAGGGGAAGGTAACTATGGCTACACCTTC
12	.	TRBD1	TRBV2	TRBJ1-1	CASTTGGTEAFF	TGTGCCAGCACGACAGGGGGTACTGAAGCTTTCTTT
13	once	TRBD1	TRBV12-3/TRBV12-4	TRBJ1-1	CASTEFRDSEAFF	TGTGCCAGCACCGAATTCCGGGACAGTGAAGCTTTCTTT
13	.	.	TRBV5-6	TRBJ2-3	CASSQNRVSPQYF	TGTGCCAGCAGCCAAAACAGGGTCTCGCCGCAGTATTTT
16	.	.	TRBV2	TRBJ1-2	CASSEWSMAVSYGYTF	TGTGCCAGCAGTGAATGGTCAATGGCCGTCTCCTATGGCTACACCTTC
15	.	TRBD1	TRBV7-8	TRBJ1-2	CASSFFPGGARGYTF	TGTGCCAGCAGCTTCTTTCCAGGGGGCGCGAGAGGCTACACCTTC
16	.	.	TRBV19	TRBJ2-2	CASSIRRTQTTGELFF	TGTGCCAGTAGTATACGTAGGACACAGACCACCGGGGAGCTGTTTTTT
14	few	.	TRBV15	TRBJ2-7	CATSRDPLAGEQYF	TGTGCCACCAGCAGAGACCCCCTCGCGGGTGAGCAGTACTTC
14	.	.	TRBV5-4	TRBJ1-2	CASSLEARDYGYTF	TGTGCCAGCAGCTTGGAGGCCAGGGACTATGGCTACACCTTC
18	.	TRBD1	TRBV5-6	TRBJ1-2	CASSPRGTTGEVFVGYTF	TGTGCCAGCAGCCCGAGGGGGACGACAGGGGAGGTATTTGTTGGCTACACCTTC
15	.	TRBD2	TRBV5-1	TRBJ2-5	CASSLGAGDQETQYF	TGCGCCAGCAGCTTGGGAGCGGGGGACCAAGAGACCCAGTACTTC
12	once	.	TRBV3-1/TRBV3-2	TRBJ1-4	CAVSRASEKLFF	TGTGCCGTCAGCAGGGCGAGTGAAAAACTGTTTTTT
15	once	TRBD2	TRBV6-5	TRBJ2-1	CASSYSGSSGNEQFF	TGTGCCAGCAGTTACTCGGGTTCTAGCGGCAATGAGCAGTTCTTC
15	.	.	TRBV19	TRBJ1-2	CASSIVAETTGGYTF	TGTGCCAGTAGTATAGTAGCTGAAACCACGGGTGGCTACACCTTC
15	.	.	TRBV19	TRBJ2-7	CASSLSPGHLYEQYF	TGTGCCAGTAGTCTTTCCCCGGGACACCTCTACGAGCAGTACTTC
15	.	.	TRBV7-2	TRBJ2-5	CASSPQTGGSETQYF	TGTGCCAGCAGCCCCCAGACAGGTGGGTCAGAGACCCAGTACTTC
14	.	.	TRBV2	TRBJ2-3	CASMKDRSTDTQYF	TGTGCCAGCATGAAAGACAGGAGCACAGATACGCAGTATTTT
15	once	.	TRBV14	TRBJ2-5	CASSQEVGSDETQYF	TGTGCCAGCAGCCAAGAAGTGGGGAGCGATGAGACCCAGTACTTC
13	.	TRBD2	TRBV13	TRBJ2-3	CASSRGGADTQYF	TGTGCCAGCAGCCGCGGGGGAGCAGATACGCAGTATTTT
11	once	.	TRBV4-1	TRBJ2-7	CASEGYYEQYF	TGCGCCAGCGAGGGTTACTACGAGCAGTACTTC
14	.	TRBD1	TRBV10-3	TRBJ1-1	CAISEGPGGTEAFF	TGTGCCATCAGTGAGGGTCCAGGGGGCACTGAAGCTTTCTTT
15	once	TRBD1	TRBV25-1	TRBJ2-3	CASSPRDRAADTQYF	TGTGCCAGCAGTCCACGGGACAGGGCGGCAGATACGCAGTATTTT
13	.	.	TRBV12-3/TRBV12-4	TRBJ1-1	CASSTGTGTEAFF	TGTGCCAGCAGTACAGGGACGGGCACTGAAGCTTTCTTT
17	.	TRBD1	TRBV7-9	TRBJ1-2	CASSQKRQGANNYGYTF	TGTGCCAGCAGCCAAAAGAGACAGGGCGCCAATAACTATGGCTACACCTTC
14	.	.	TRBV4-3	TRBJ1-2	CASSQDPGEVIYTF	TGCGCCAGCAGCCAAGATCCAGGGGAAGTAATCTACACCTTC
9	.	.	TRBV29-1	TRBJ1-1	CSVDRGPFF	TGCAGCGTTGACAGGGGACCTTTCTTT
14	.	.	TRBV19	TRBJ2-5	CASSITGTQETQYF	TGTGCCAGTAGTATTACCGGGACTCAAGAGACCCAGTACTTC
16	.	TRBD1	TRBV7-2	TRBJ1-3	CASSPRQGISGNTIYF	TGTGCCAGCAGCCCTAGACAGGGTATTTCTGGAAACACCATATATTTT
14	.	.	TRBV19	TRBJ2-2	CASSYGVNTGELFF	TGTGCCAGTAGTTACGGGGTGAACACCGGGGAGCTGTTTTTT
14	.	TRBD2	TRBV28	TRBJ2-4	CASRPTGGGNIQYF	TGTGCCAGCAGACCTACCGGGGGGGGTAACATTCAGTACTTC
15	few	TRBD1	TRBV2	TRBJ1-4	CASSDLGQGTGKLFF	TGTGCCAGCAGTGACTTGGGACAGGGAACGGGAAAACTGTTTTTT
16	.	TRBD1	TRBV9	TRBJ1-2	CASSVVDRGRAYGYTF	TGTGCCAGCAGCGTAGTTGACAGGGGGCGGGCCTATGGCTACACCTTC
15	.	.	TRBV27	TRBJ1-2	CASSLWLGSNYGYTF	TGTGCCAGCAGTTTATGGCTAGGATCCAACTATGGCTACACCTTC
16	.	.	TRBV2	TRBJ1-6	CASEGDSSSYNSPLHF	TGTGCCAGTGAAGGGGATTCCAGCTCCTATAATTCACCCCTCCACTTT
17	.	TRBD1	TRBV5-1	TRBJ2-3	CASSFLPGQGGTDTQYF	TGCGCCAGCAGCTTCCTTCCGGGACAGGGAGGAACAGATACGCAGTATTTT
14	.	TRBD2	TRBV29-1	TRBJ2-5	CSVGTSGTQRTQYF	TGCAGCGTGGGGACTAGCGGGACCCAAAGGACCCAGTACTTC
13	.	TRBD1	TRBV19	TRBJ1-3	CASSRDRGHTIYF	TGTGCCAGTAGTCGGGACAGGGGGCACACCATATATTTT
15	.	TRBD1	TRBV5-1	TRBJ2-2	CASSAGTGDTGELFF	TGCGCCAGCAGCGCCGGGACAGGGGACACCGGGGAGCTGTTTTTT